This T cell receptor beta chain was sequenced during a study of Graves' ophthalmopathy and Graves' hyperthyroidism. Overall study results and limits: In separating ophthalmopathy from stable hyperthyroidism, a 13-signature model achieved 85% to 90% sensitivity and around 80% specificity. For predicting ophthalmopathy progression, the model had about 66% sensitivity and approximately 77% specificity.

This clonotype was picked up many times. Its antigen is as yet unknown. The authors amplified TCR beta CDR3 regions, and they did so from RNA transcripts for repertoire sequencing. Amplification began with first-round RT-PCR using HTBI primers, then second-round multiplex PCR was performed. TCRdb reprocessed the multiplex PCR reads with MiXCR, giving one entry per CDR3 protein. This sample yields about 380,000 distinct CDR3 sequences, of which about 16% are seen a single time; approximately 7% belongs to the top ten. The receptor was derived from a young woman with stable Graves' hyperthyroidism. Sequenced: peripheral blood.

CDR3 nucleotide sequence: TGTGCCAGCAGCTCACGACTAGCGGGGGGTCTCCTAGCCAAAAACATTCAGTACTTC. Translation gives CASSSRLAGGLLAKNIQYF. The chain recombines TRBV11-2 with TRBJ2-4; the match to TRBD2 covers 13 bases. J gave up 0 bases and V 4 bases, and 9 bases lay outside the gene matches. The CDR3 consists of 19 residues. Germline V CDR1 and CDR2: SGHAT, FQNNGV.